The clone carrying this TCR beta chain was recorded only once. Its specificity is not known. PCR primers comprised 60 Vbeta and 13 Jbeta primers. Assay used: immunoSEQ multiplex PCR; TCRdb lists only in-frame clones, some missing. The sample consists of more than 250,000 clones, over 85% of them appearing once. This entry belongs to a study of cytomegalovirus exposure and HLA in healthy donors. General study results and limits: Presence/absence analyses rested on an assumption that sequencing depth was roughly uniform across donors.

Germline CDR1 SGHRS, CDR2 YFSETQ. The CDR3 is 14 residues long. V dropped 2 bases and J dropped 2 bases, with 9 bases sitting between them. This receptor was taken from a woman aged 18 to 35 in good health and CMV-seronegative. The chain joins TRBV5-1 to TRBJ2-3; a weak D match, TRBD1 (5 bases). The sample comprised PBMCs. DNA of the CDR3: TGCGCCAGCAGCTTCAGGGAATTCACAGATACGCAGTATTTT. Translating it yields CASSFREFTDTQYF.